This T cell receptor (beta chain) was retrieved from a study of control samples from healthy donors and cancer patients. Germline CDR1 and CDR2: ENHRY and SYGVKD. This CDR3 contains 14 residues. The V end lost 4 bases, the J end lost 5 bases, and 14 bases lay between the germline ends. The protocol was immunoSEQ multiplex PCR, while the TCRdb copy is restricted to in-frame clones and leaves out a portion. Altogether around 130,000 clones are present, 91% being singletons, with the ten largest covering roughly 8.7%. The clonotype comes from a man aged 18 to 30 in good health. Sequencing was carried out using blood. This chain connects TRBV10-3 to TRBJ1-2, with unresolved D. CDR3 loop: CAISAEDFIYGYTF. The CDR3 DNA follows: TGTGCCATCAGTGCGGAGGACTTTATATATGGCTACACCTTC.